This TCR beta chain comes out of a study of shared clonotypes between healthy human individuals. Study as a whole: CD4 naive cells filled three plates per donor, CD4 memory three, CD8 naive two and CD8 memory one. Study-wide findings and caveats: Limited genetic and exposure-history diversity came from having few donors. Sharing across a handful of donors was seen in 5% to 5.5% of naive CD4 clonotypes.

This CDR3 has 15 residues. The V gene end was trimmed by 2 bases and the J gene end by 6 bases; junction bases not matched to a gene: 1. Turning to this clone: Antigen: not known.

Sorted-subset replicate PCR reactions were performed with 200 ng DNA, corresponding to 30,000 to 35,000 T cell genomes. TCRdb's table, derived via immunoSEQ multiplex PCR, lists solely in-frame clones and lacks some. The table shows about 1 million clones, with around 76% occurring only once. The sequence came from a man in his late teens or twenties in good health. Sequencing was performed on memory CD4+ T cells sorted from blood. The sample's subset: CD45RA-negative fraction. The J gene is TRBJ2-1, the V gene TRBV23-1, with 13 bases that match TRBD2. TRBV23-1 is known as an ORF, though its function is uncertain. Written as DNA, the CDR3 is TGCGCCAGCAGTCAAGGACTAGCGGGAGCCAATGAGCAGTTCTTC. Translation gives CASSQGLAGANEQFF.